The 17 T cell receptor beta chains below come from one sample, sequenced in a study of molecular identifiers for immune sequencing clone quantification. A single record per CDR3 protein comes from TCRdb applying MiXCR to the PCR reads. Of a few hundred thousand distinct CDR3 sequences listed, roughly 26% are singletons. Sequencing used naive CD8+ T cells from blood, with Jurkat cell RNA spiked in. Subset specified: FACS-sorted CD8+CD4-CCR7+CD45RA+ naive T cells. The source is a human donor in good health. Some libraries in this study had Jurkat cell RNA spiked in.

Notes on this clonotype: A much larger clone differs from this one at a single base, so this may be a read error. The chain links TRBV29-1 to TRBJ1-1; D gene uncertain. This CDR3 contains 14 residues. Germline V CDR1 and CDR2: SQVTM, ANQGSEA. The CDR3 DNA follows: TGCAGCGTTGAGAGCCAGTTAATGAACACTGGAGCTTTCTTT. It is translated as CSVESQLMNTGAFF.

This clonotype was seen only a few times. The chain links TRBV7-6 to TRBJ1-1; D remains ambiguous. Trimming removed 1 base from V and 0 bases from J, with 9 bases in between. Germline lookup yields CDR1 SGHVS and CDR2 FNYEAQ. The CDR3 sequence is 15 residues long. The CDR3 DNA reads TGTGCCAGCAGCTTAGAGGCACGTATGAACACTGAAGCTTTCTTT. This gives the protein CASSLEARMNTEAFF.

This clonotype was seen ten or more times. The chain links TRBV4-1 to TRBJ1-2, with D tentatively TRBD1 (5 bases). The germline CDR1 and CDR2 sequences are MGHRA and YSYEKL. The CDR3 is 15 amino acids. V lost 4 bases and J 2 bases, leaving 14 bases between the germline ends. DNA for the CDR3: TGCGCCAGCAGCCTTCTCTTGGACACGAACTATGGCTACACCTTC. Amino acids: CASSLLLDTNYGYTF.

With respect to this clonotype: This may arise from a read error, as a much more abundant clone is one base away. The CDR3 does not end in the conserved phenylalanine or tryptophan, so this is likely a read error. The rearrangement uses TRBV6-6 and TRBJ1-1; D remains unclear. Per germline, CDR1 MNHNY and CDR2 SVGAGI (reference sequence). The CDR3 extends over 13 amino acids. Trimming removed 5 bases from V and 3 bases from J, with 10 bases in between. As DNA, the CDR3 is TGTGCCAGCAGTGCCCCTATGGACACTGAAGCTTTCTCT. Translated, it gives CASSAPMDTEAFS.

This clonotype was observed many times. The V and J genes are TRBV14 and TRBJ1-1; no reliable D call. This CDR3 spans 14 amino acids. Germline V gives CDR1 SGHDN, CDR2 FVKESK. V was pared by 3 bases and J by 2 bases, with 10 bases between. CDR3 region: CASSHTGLNTEAFF. The CDR3 nucleotides read TGTGCCAGCAGCCATACGGGCCTTAACACTGAAGCTTTCTTT. Full variable domain (outside the CDR3, taken from reference TRBV14 and TRBJ1-1): EAGVTQFPSHSVIEKGQTVTLRCDPISGHDNLYWYRRVMGKEIKFLLHFVKESKQDESGMPNNRFLAERTGGTYSTLKVQPAELEDSGVYFCASSHTGLNTEAFFGQGTRLTVV.

This clonotype was recorded only once. The V and J genes are TRBV2 and TRBJ2-3, with a tentative D call TRBD2 (5 bases). CDR3 length: 15 residues. Germline lookup yields CDR1 SNHLY and CDR2 FYNNEI. V lost 7 bases and J lost 3, with 17 bases in between. The chain's CDR3 is CASTRIGVVTDTQYF. The CDR3 bases are TGTGCCAGCACGAGAATCGGGGTTGTAACAGATACGCAGTATTTT.

This clonotype appeared a few times. In nucleotides, the CDR3 is TGTGCCAGCAGTTACAACCCGGGACTAGCGGGAGGTTACCAAGAGACCCAGTACTTC. Encoded protein: CASSYNPGLAGGYQETQYF. The chain carries TRBV6-5 and TRBJ2-5, with 15 bases aligning to TRBD2. The CDR3 sequence is 19 residues long. Trimming cost V 2 bases and J 0 bases; bases outside gene matches: 7. Germline lookup yields CDR1 MNHEY and CDR2 SVGAGI.

The chain employs TRBV6-2 or TRBV6-3 and TRBJ1-1, with 11 bases identical to TRBD1. V gave up 2 bases and J gave up 3 bases; unmatched junction bases: 8. The CDR3 loop spans 17 amino acids. Germline CDR1 MNHEY, CDR2 SVGEGT. CDR3 sequence (DNA): TGTGCCAGCAGTTACCCCGGACAGGGGGCCCCTTACACTGAAGCTTTCTTT. Its protein product is CASSYPGQGAPYTEAFF.

Comments on this clonotype: A read error may explain this, as a much larger clone is one base away. This chain joins TRBV29-1 and TRBJ2-1; the D gene is possibly TRBD1 (6 bases). Germline-derived CDR1 and CDR2 are SQVTM and ANQGSEA. Trimming took 5 bases from V and 9 from J, leaving 17 bases between them. The CDR3 consists of 13 residues. CDR3 residues: CSVPGQCRSEQFF. The CDR3 DNA reads TGCAGCGTTCCAGGACAGTGCAGAAGTGAGCAGTTCTTC.

The rearrangement uses TRBV28 and TRBJ2-7; D ambiguous. Germline values: CDR1 MDHEN, CDR2 SYDVKM. Trimming left V 6 bases short and J 0 bases short, with 12 bases between. The CDR3 consists of 14 residues. CDR3 sequence reads: CASRQNDNSYEQYF. As DNA, the CDR3 is TGTGCCAGCAGGCAAAATGACAACTCCTACGAGCAGTACTTC.

Only one count was recorded for this clonotype. V and J are TRBV11-3 and TRBJ2-5; D may correspond to TRBD1 or TRBD2 (5 bases each). This CDR3 is 13 amino acids long. Germline V CDR1 and CDR2: SGHNT, YENEEA. The V gene lost 4 bases and the J gene lost 3 bases, with 9 bases spanning the gap. The CDR3: CASSSGSEETQYF. CDR3 DNA sequence: TGTGCCAGCAGCTCAGGGAGTGAAGAGACCCAGTACTTC. The entire variable domain, with the rest obtained from reference TRBV11-3 and TRBJ2-5, is as follows: EAGVVQSPRYKIIEKKQPVAFWCNPISGHNTLYWYLQNLGQGPELLIRYENEEAVDDSQLPKDRFSAERLKGVDSTLKIQPAELGDSAVYLCASSSGSEETQYFGPGTRLLVL.

Turning to this clonotype: A read error may explain this, as a much larger clone is one base away. The chain employs TRBV7-6 and TRBJ1-5; no firm D call. Germline CDR1 reads SGHVS; CDR2 reads FNYEAQ. The CDR3 sequence is 15 residues long. The CDR3 DNA is TGTGCCAACAGCCTGACGGACGGCCTTAATCAGCCCCAGCATTTT. This sequence encodes CANSLTDGLNQPQHF.

The V and J genes are TRBV5-6 and TRBJ2-2; TRBD2 matches at 9 bases. Germline CDR1 is SGHDT and CDR2 is YYEEEE. V lost 0 bases, J lost 4 bases, and 1 base stayed unmatched. CDR3 length equals 15 residues. The DNA of the CDR3 is TGTGCCAGCAGCTTGGGAGCGGGAGGCACCGGGGAGCTGTTTTTT. Protein product: CASSLGAGGTGELFF.

This clonotype was seen a few times. This CDR3 is CASRESQGANTEAFF. The CDR3 nucleotides are TGTGCCAGCAGAGAGAGCCAGGGTGCGAACACTGAAGCTTTCTTT. The chain uses TRBV9 and TRBJ1-1; D is possibly TRBD1 (5 bases). The germline V gene has CDR1 SGDLS and CDR2 YYNGEE. V lost 5 bases and J lost 1, with 15 bases in between. The CDR3 runs to 15 residues. The variable domain in full, with the rest retrieved from reference TRBV9 and TRBJ1-1, is DSGVTQTPKHLITATGQRVTLRCSPRSGDLSVYWYQQSLDQGLQFLIQYYNGEERAKGNILERFSAQQFPDLHSELNLSSLELGDSALYFCASRESQGANTEAFFGQGTRLTVV.

Comments on this clonotype: This may be a read error: a much more frequent sequence differs by one nucleotide. The gene calls are TRBV5-3 and TRBJ2-3, with D perhaps assigned TRBD1 or TRBD2 (5 bases each). TRBV5-3 belongs to the ORF category, with a function that is uncertain. The CDR3 runs 15 residues. In nucleotides, the CDR3 is TGTACCAGCAGCTTGTATGGGGGAGGCACAGATACGCAGTATTTT. Its translation is CTSSLYGGGTDTQYF.

This clonotype was seen a handful of times. V usage is TRBV27 and J usage is TRBJ1-2; 10 nucleotides match TRBD1. V shed 5 bases, J shed 1 base, and the junction held 10 bases outside the gene matches. This CDR3 spans 17 amino acids. Germline assignment: CDR1 MNHEY and CDR2 SMNVEV (reference sequence). For the CDR3, the DNA is TGTGCCAGCAGTCCCATTGACAGGGGGCAGGGTAACTATGGCTACACCTTC. This sequence encodes CASSPIDRGQGNYGYTF.

The V gene is TRBV6-2 or TRBV6-3, the J gene TRBJ2-7, with D hard to call. The CDR3 consists of 12 residues. V lost 0 bases to trimming and J lost 6 bases, with 6 bases between them. Germline assignment: CDR1 MNHEY and CDR2 SVGEGT. This CDR3 reads CASSYSSSEQYF. CDR3 in DNA: TGTGCCAGCAGTTACTCGTCGAGCGAGCAGTACTTC.